These 9 T cell receptor beta chains were sequenced from one sample in a study of blood T cells in healthy people across ages. It was with a sample-barcoded 5' primer and a J-beta primer mix that a second PCR of about 6 to 12 cycles was run. TCRdb recomputed calls from the 5' RACE reads with MiXCR, one row per CDR3 protein. The sample contains over 1,500,000 distinct CDR3 sequences, 49% of which appear only once. The sample consisted of blood. The source is a woman aged 40 to 50 in good health.

This clonotype was detected ten times or more. CDR3: CSVVIRGSSNEQFF. The CDR3 coding sequence is TGCAGCGTTGTTATCCGGGGGAGTAGCAATGAGCAGTTCTTC. This chain uses TRBV29-1 with TRBJ2-1, with TRBD2 as a possible D gene (6 bases). CDR3 size: 14 residues. The germline V gene has CDR1 SQVTM and CDR2 ANQGSEA. The V gene lost 4 bases and the J gene lost 6 bases, with 16 bases spanning the gap.

This clonotype has only a few counts. The chain is built from TRBV9 and TRBJ2-3, with 8 bases matching TRBD2. Germline V gene sequence: CDR1 SGDLS, CDR2 YYNGEE. The CDR3 is made up of 14 amino acids. V dropped 3 bases and J dropped 6; count of bases not matched to a gene: 6. Here the CDR3 DNA reads TGTGCCAGCAGCGGAGCGGGGGCCATGGATACGCAGTATTTT. Its translation is CASSGAGAMDTQYF.

The rearrangement joins TRBV7-2 to TRBJ2-2; 7 positions agree with TRBD1. CDR1 is SGHTA, CDR2 FQGNSA, per germline. The CDR3 spans 15 residues. V was pared by 2 bases and J by 4 bases, with 4 bases of the junction left unmatched. This CDR3 reads CASSLPTGSTGELFF. The CDR3, as DNA: TGTGCCAGCAGCTTACCGACAGGGTCCACCGGGGAGCTGTTTTTT.

A remark on this clonotype: A much larger clone sits a single nucleotide away, making a read error possible. The CDR3 region has the DNA TGTGCCAGCAGAGTGGGACAGAGCACAGATACGCAGTATTTT. This sequence encodes CASRVGQSTDTQYF. V usage is TRBV6-1 and J usage is TRBJ2-3; the match to TRBD1 covers 7 bases. Germline loops: CDR1 MNHNS, CDR2 SASEGT. After removal of 6 bases from V and 0 bases from J, the junction contained 3 bases not matched to a gene. CDR3 length: 14 residues.

This chain joins TRBV6-2 or TRBV6-3 and TRBJ1-1, with D perhaps matching TRBD1 (6 bases). This CDR3 contains 14 residues. The germline CDR1 and CDR2 sequences are MNHEY and SVGEGT. The germline V and J ends were trimmed by 2 bases and 0 bases, with 7 bases remaining between them. CDR3 amino acids: CASSYQGMNTEAFF. The CDR3 DNA sequence: TGTGCCAGCAGTTACCAGGGGATGAACACTGAAGCTTTCTTT.

V is TRBV20-1 and J is TRBJ2-1, with D uncertain. Trimming cost V 0 bases and J 7 bases, with 10 bases left between them. CDR1 is DFQATT, CDR2 SNEGSKA, per germline (reference sequence). The CDR3 runs to 13 residues. Here the CDR3 reads CSARDYGVNEQFF. The CDR3 DNA is TGCAGTGCTAGAGATTATGGCGTTAATGAGCAGTTCTTC.

This chain joins TRBV4-2 and TRBJ2-1; TRBD2 might be the D (7 bases). The V end was cut by 3 bases, the J end by 8 bases, with 29 bases between. This CDR3 comprises 19 residues. Germline CDR1 and CDR2: LGHNA and YNFKEQ. CDR3 amino acids: CASSQASLGPGGAGYEQFF. CDR3 sequence (DNA): TGTGCCAGCAGCCAGGCCTCCCTAGGTCCTGGGGGGGCGGGATATGAGCAGTTCTTC.

The chain couples TRBV2 to TRBJ2-3; D is ambiguous. CDR3 size: 16 residues. The V and J ends lost 0 bases and 1 base respectively, with 11 bases between them. Germline CDR1 and CDR2: SNHLY and FYNNEI. The CDR3 region is CASSEALVIRTDTQYF. Written as DNA, the CDR3 is TGTGCCAGCAGTGAAGCCCTGGTAATACGCACAGATACGCAGTATTTT. The full variable domain, in which reference TRBV2 and TRBJ2-3 provide the parts outside the CDR3, is EPEVTQTPSHQVTQMGQEVILRCVPISNHLYFYWYRQILGQKVEFLVSFYNNEISEKSEIFDDQFSVERPDGSNFTLKIRSTKLEDSAMYFCASSEALVIRTDTQYFGPGTRLTVL.

This clonotype was recorded a few times. The genes are TRBV11-2 and TRBJ2-7; D may be TRBD1 or TRBD2 (5 bases each). The ends were cut back, 6 bases at V and 3 bases at J, with 15 bases in the middle. This CDR3 spans 14 amino acids. Germline CDR1 is SGHAT and CDR2 is FQNNGV. CDR3 in DNA: TGTGCCAGCAGTGCGCAGGGACGGGTCTACGAGCAGTACTTC. It translates to CASSAQGRVYEQYF.